The 20 T cell receptor beta chains listed next were all sequenced from one sample in a study of T cells in Graves' hyperthyroidism and ophthalmopathy. TCR beta CDR3 sequences were amplified from RNA transcripts. First-round RT-PCR with HTBI primers amplified the TCR CDR3 region. TCRdb re-called the multiplex PCR reads through MiXCR, storing one row per CDR3 protein. This repertoire shows more than 550,000 distinct CDR3 sequences, 45% found once; its top ten account for about 7.7%. Material for sequencing was peripheral blood or thyroid tissue (not recorded which). Source of these receptors: an adult man with Graves' disease, either hyperthyroidism or ophthalmopathy (not recorded which).

Comments on this clonotype: No conserved phenylalanine or tryptophan ends this CDR3, so it is likely a read error. The limits of the CDR3 on the DNA are not certain, so only TCRdb's listed CDR3 is given. The chain combines TRBV7-6 with TRBJ1-6; TRBD1 reflects the table's D call only, with no check against the DNA. CDR1 is SGHVS and CDR2 is FNYEAQ in the germline V gene. The CDR3 totals 8 residues, both ends included. Here the CDR3 reads CASSKGQG.

This clonotype came up a few times. V gene TRBV6-6 combines with J gene TRBJ2-7; either TRBD1 or TRBD2 may fit D (7 bases each). Germline V gene data show CDR1 as MNHNY and CDR2 as SVGAGI (reference sequence). V lost 6 bases, J lost 3 bases, and 21 bases lay in between. The CDR3 covers 16 residues. CDR3 bases: TGTGCCAGCAGCCCGATAGGGGGCAGGGACTACTACGAGCAGTACTTC. Translated, it gives CASSPIGGRDYYEQYF.

With respect to this clonotype: Relative to the germline gene, one junction end is altered; a read error may explain this. This chain links TRBV27 with TRBJ1-6; tentatively, D is TRBD1 (6 bases). Germline V gene sequence: CDR1 MNHEY, CDR2 SMNVEV (reference sequence). This CDR3 is built from 14 residues. The CDR3 loop reads CASSFRGANSPPHF. In DNA, the CDR3 is TGTGCCAGCAGCTTCAGGGGTGCAAATTCACCCCCCCACTTT.

This clonotype was observed a handful of times. The V and J genes are TRBV6-5 and TRBJ2-7; TRBD1 matches 7 bases. CDR1 is MNHEY, CDR2 SVGAGI, per germline. This CDR3 has 14 amino acids. Trimming cost V 6 bases and J 3 bases; bases outside gene matches: 8. The CDR3 is CASRGKTGDYEQYF. The CDR3 bases are TGTGCCAGCAGGGGAAAAACAGGGGACTACGAGCAGTACTTC.

This clonotype was seen a handful of times. V and J are TRBV13 and TRBJ2-7, with 11 nucleotides matching TRBD2. V gave up 4 bases and J gave up 5 bases; unmatched junction bases: 7. Looked up from germline, CDR1 is PRHDT and CDR2 is FYEKMQ (reference sequence). There are 15 residues in the CDR3. CDR3 in amino acids: CASSSTSGIVNEQYF. CDR3 nucleotide sequence: TGTGCCAGCAGCTCGACTAGCGGGATAGTGAACGAGCAGTACTTC.

At least ten counts were recorded for this clonotype. This chain uses TRBV10-3 with TRBJ1-6, with D tentatively TRBD1 (6 bases). Between the trimmed V and J ends, which lost 6 bases and 5 bases, there was a span of 17 bases. The CDR3 has 16 amino acids. Germline lookup yields CDR1 ENHRY and CDR2 SYGVKD. The DNA of the CDR3 is TGTGCCATCAGCCGGACAGAGGGACCGAATAATTCACCCCTCCACTTT. Protein: CAISRTEGPNNSPLHF.

The sample holds a few counts of this clonotype. This chain uses TRBV7-9 with TRBJ1-1; D gene unclear. This CDR3 region has 15 residues. Germline CDR1 reads SEHNR; CDR2 reads FQNEAQ (reference sequence). V was clipped by 1 base and J by 3 bases, with 12 bases between them. The CDR3 loop reads CASSLETGGDTEAFF. Written as DNA, the CDR3 is TGTGCCAGCAGCTTAGAGACGGGTGGGGACACTGAAGCTTTCTTT.

This clonotype was detected ten times or more. J is TRBJ1-1 and V is TRBV29-1; unclear D gene. The CDR3 is 13 amino acids. Germline V gene data show CDR1 as SQVTM and CDR2 as ANQGSEA. Trimming left V 8 bases short and J 6 bases short, with 19 bases between. CDR3 sequence: CSSRTALGAEAFF. DNA of the CDR3: TGCAGCTCCCGAACCGCCTTGGGTGCTGAAGCTTTCTTT.

This chain joins TRBV25-1 and TRBJ2-2; D remains ambiguous. Germline values: CDR1 MGHDK, CDR2 SYGVNS. The V end lost 6 bases, the J end lost 4 bases, and 18 bases lay between the germline ends. The CDR3 length is 16 residues. CDR3 sequence: CASSQGPKPGTGELFF. For the CDR3, the DNA is TGTGCCAGCAGCCAAGGACCGAAACCAGGCACCGGGGAGCTGTTTTTT.

The chain recombines TRBV5-1 with TRBJ1-3; TRBD1 matches 7 bases. The CDR3 has 14 amino acids. Germline CDR1 and CDR2: SGHRS and YFSETQ. J was trimmed by 7 bases and V by 0 bases; bases with no gene match: 4. The CDR3 reads CASSLDGTVNTIYF. The CDR3 DNA reads as TGCGCCAGCAGCTTGGATGGGACAGTGAACACCATATATTTT. Based on the CDR3 plus reference TRBV5-1 and TRBJ1-3, the full variable domain is KAGVTQTPRYLIKTRGQQVTLSCSPISGHRSVSWYQQTPGQGLQFLFEYFSETQRNKGNFPGRFSGRQFSNSRSEMNVSTLELGDSALYLCASSLDGTVNTIYFGEGSWLTVV.

This chain connects TRBV7-9 to TRBJ2-2, with 13 bases identical to TRBD2. Germline V gene lookup returns CDR1 SEHNR and CDR2 FQNEAQ (reference sequence). This CDR3 region has 17 residues. With V trimmed by 3 bases and J by 0 bases, 1 base remained unmatched. The CDR3 DNA reads as TGTGCCAGCAGCTTGGGACTAGCGGGGTCGAACACCGGGGAGCTGTTTTTT. Its protein product is CASSLGLAGSNTGELFF.

This clonotype was seen many times. The chain couples TRBV6-5 to TRBJ2-2, with TRBD2 identical over 8 bases. Germline V gene lookup returns CDR1 MNHEY and CDR2 SVGAGI. J gave up 5 bases and V 4 bases, and 3 bases lay outside the gene matches. The CDR3 contains 14 residues. Written as DNA, the CDR3 is TGTGCCAGCAGTTGGACTAGCAGTACCGGGGAGCTGTTTTTT. This sequence encodes CASSWTSSTGELFF.

V is TRBV27 and J is TRBJ1-5; 7 bases fit TRBD1. Germline CDR1 and CDR2: MNHEY and SMNVEV (reference sequence). The ends lost 4 bases at V and 7 bases at J; junction bases unmatched: 13. The CDR3 consists of 16 residues. CDR3 in DNA: TGTGCCAGCAGTTCGAGATTACAGGGGATAGGGCAGCCCCAGCATTTT. Translating it yields CASSSRLQGIGQPQHF.

This clonotype was picked up a small number of times. The rearrangement uses TRBV19 and TRBJ1-2, with D hard to call. This CDR3 comprises 16 residues. From germline, CDR1 is LNHDA and CDR2 SQIVND (reference sequence). V shed 3 bases and J shed 2 bases, with 16 bases lying between them. Written as DNA, the CDR3 is TGTGCCAGTAGTATGGCAGTAACAGACTCCAACTATGGCTACACCTTC. Its translation is CASSMAVTDSNYGYTF.

This clonotype was recorded at least ten times. The genes are TRBV2 and TRBJ1-1, with a tentative D call TRBD1 (5 bases). Per germline, CDR1 SNHLY and CDR2 FYNNEI. The CDR3 totals 14 residues. Trimming removed 6 bases from V and 1 base from J, with 12 bases in between. The CDR3 is CASSAWGGNTEAFF. The CDR3 DNA is TGTGCCAGCAGCGCCTGGGGCGGGAACACTGAAGCTTTCTTT.

This clonotype was seen at least ten times. Relative to the germline gene, one junction end is altered; a read error may explain this. The CDR3 sequence: CASSLGGLVFF. In nucleotides, the CDR3 is TGTGCCAGCAGCTTAGGAGGGCTGGTTTTCTTC. The V and J genes are TRBV7-8 and TRBJ1-2; D gene uncertain. From germline, CDR1 is SGHVS and CDR2 FQNEAQ. The CDR3 is 11 residues long.

On this clonotype itself: An end of the junction differs from the germline gene, which may be a read error. The V gene is TRBV7-9, the J gene TRBJ1-1, with D perhaps matching TRBD1 (5 bases). This CDR3 comprises 15 residues. Germline loops: CDR1 SEHNR, CDR2 FQNEAQ (reference sequence). CDR3 DNA sequence: TGTACCAGCAGCTGGGACTTACTCATGAACACTGAAGCTTTCTTT. It codes for CTSSWDLLMNTEAFF.

The V and J genes are TRBV7-8 and TRBJ1-1, with D possibly matching TRBD1 (5 bases). V shed 5 bases and J shed 5 bases, with 18 bases lying between them. The CDR3 runs 15 residues. CDR1 is SGHVS, CDR2 FQNEAQ, per germline. DNA for the CDR3: TGTGCCAGCAGCCCCCGGGGCCCTAGGGGAACTGAAGCTTTCTTT. Encoded protein: CASSPRGPRGTEAFF.

With regard to this clonotype: This may come from a read error, since a much larger clone is one base off. The chain carries TRBV10-3 and TRBJ2-5; D tentatively reads TRBD1 or TRBD2 (5 bases each). The length of the CDR3 is 14 residues. Germline V CDR1 and CDR2: ENHRY, SYGVKD. The CDR3 DNA reads TGTGCCATCAGTGATTCCGGGACCCAAGAGACCGAGTACTTC. Its protein product is CAISDSGTQETEYF.

The gene calls are TRBV2 and TRBJ1-2; D is ambiguous. V lost 4 bases and J lost 2, with 14 bases in between. Germline CDR1 is SNHLY and CDR2 is FYNNEI. The CDR3 spans 15 residues. The CDR3 region is CASSARKDKNYGYTF. The DNA for the CDR3 is TGTGCCAGCAGTGCTAGAAAAGACAAGAACTATGGCTACACCTTC.